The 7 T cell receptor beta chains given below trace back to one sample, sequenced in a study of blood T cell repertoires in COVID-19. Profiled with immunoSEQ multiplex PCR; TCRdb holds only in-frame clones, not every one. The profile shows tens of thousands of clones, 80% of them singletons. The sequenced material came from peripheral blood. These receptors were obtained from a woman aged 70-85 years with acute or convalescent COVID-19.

CDR3 nucleotides: TGTGCCAGCGCTGGGGGGTTCCAGCCCCAGCATTTT. Translated: CASAGGFQPQHF. The chain uses TRBV12-3 or TRBV12-4 and TRBJ1-5; tentatively, D is TRBD1 (5 bases). V lost 8 bases, J lost 7 bases, and 12 bases lay in between. The CDR3 is 12 amino acids.

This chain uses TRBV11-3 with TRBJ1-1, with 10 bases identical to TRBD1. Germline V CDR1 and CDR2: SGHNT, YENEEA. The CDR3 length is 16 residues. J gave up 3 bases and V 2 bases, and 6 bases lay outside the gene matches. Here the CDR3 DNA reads TGTGCCAGCAGCTTAAGTTTGGACAGGGGGGACACTGAAGCTTTCTTT. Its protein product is CASSLSLDRGDTEAFF.

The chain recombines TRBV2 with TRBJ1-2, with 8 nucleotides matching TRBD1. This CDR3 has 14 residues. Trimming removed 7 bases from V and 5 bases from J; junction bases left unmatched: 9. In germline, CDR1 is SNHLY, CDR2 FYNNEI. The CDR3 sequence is CASTGYDRGYGYTF. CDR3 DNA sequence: TGTGCCAGCACTGGATATGACAGGGGATATGGCTACACCTTC.

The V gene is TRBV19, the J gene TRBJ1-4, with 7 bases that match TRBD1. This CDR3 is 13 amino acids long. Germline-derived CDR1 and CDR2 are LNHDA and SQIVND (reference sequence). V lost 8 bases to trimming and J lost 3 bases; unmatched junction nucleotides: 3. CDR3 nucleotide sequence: TGTGCCAGTGCTGACAGGGCTAATGAAAAACTGTTTTTT. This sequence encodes CASADRANEKLFF.

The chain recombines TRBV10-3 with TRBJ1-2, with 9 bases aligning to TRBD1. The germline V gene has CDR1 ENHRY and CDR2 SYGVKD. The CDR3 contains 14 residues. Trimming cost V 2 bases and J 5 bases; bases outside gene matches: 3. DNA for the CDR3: TGTGCCATCAGTGAGGGGACAGGGCTGTATGGCTACACCTTC. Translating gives CAISEGTGLYGYTF.

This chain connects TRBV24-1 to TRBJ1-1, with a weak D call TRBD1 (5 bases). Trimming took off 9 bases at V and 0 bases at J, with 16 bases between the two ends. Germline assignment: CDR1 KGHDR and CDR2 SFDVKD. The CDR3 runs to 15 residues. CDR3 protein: CATQTRGGLNTEAFF. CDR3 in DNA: TGTGCCACCCAGACCCGGGGGGGATTGAACACTGAAGCTTTCTTT.

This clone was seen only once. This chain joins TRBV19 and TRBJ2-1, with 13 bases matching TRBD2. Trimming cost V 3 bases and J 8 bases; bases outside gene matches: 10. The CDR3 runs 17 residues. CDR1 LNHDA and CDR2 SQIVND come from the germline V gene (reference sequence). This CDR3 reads CASSIGLAGARGDEQFF. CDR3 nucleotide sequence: TGTGCCAGTAGTATTGGACTAGCGGGGGCCCGAGGGGATGAGCAGTTCTTC. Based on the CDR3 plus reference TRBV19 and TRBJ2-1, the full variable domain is DGGITQSPKYLFRKEGQNVTLSCEQNLNHDAMYWYRQDPGQGLRLIYYSQIVNDFQKGDIAEGYSVSREKKESFPLTVTSAQKNPTAFYLCASSIGLAGARGDEQFFGPGTRLTVL.